The clone carrying this T cell receptor beta chain has at least ten counts. Antigen unknown. This CDR3 has 16 amino acids. V gave up 4 bases and J gave up 7 bases; unmatched junction bases: 12. In germline, CDR1 is MDHEN, CDR2 SYDVKM. No treatment of any kind had been given to any patient before thyroid surgery. This sample was included in a study of metastatic and nonmetastatic thyroid tumors. On the study more broadly: Patients with malignant and benign thyroid disease provided blood and tumor or nodule tissue, whose repertoires were compared.

In the authors' workflow: In papillary thyroid cancer, a distant-metastasis classifier was built using CDR3 differences across clinicopathological groups. TCRdb re-called clones from the PCR reads using MiXCR. These V and J calls originate from TCRdb's pipeline instead of the authors' own analysis. The sample carries some 33,000 clones, approximately 15% recorded once. Study conclusions and caveats: Benign nodules reportedly had significantly lower TCR beta diversity than malignant thyroid tumors in blood and tumor.

The sequenced sample consisted of blood. The sequence was collected from a male donor with papillary thyroid cancer or a benign thyroid nodule (not recorded which). Some clones in this sample may be carry-over from other donors' samples. V gene TRBV28 combines with J gene TRBJ2-1, with 8 bases identical to TRBD2. CDR3 DNA sequence: TGTGCCAGCAGTTCCTCCGGGGGGGAGAGTCTTAATGAGCAGTTCTTC. This encodes CASSSSGGESLNEQFF.